This T cell receptor (beta chain) was identified in a study of molecular identifiers for immune sequencing clone quantification. About the study: For replicates, RNA isolated from around 20,000 or 99,000 naive CD8 cells was divided into five portions, of which four were sequenced.

General study findings and limits: Identical TCR molecules can share a barcode, and this sharing could underestimate highly expanded clone sizes.

CDR1 and CDR2 from the germline V gene are SEHNR and FQNEAQ (reference sequence). After removal of 2 bases from V and 7 bases from J, the junction contained 8 bases not matched to a gene. The CDR3 sequence is 15 residues long. This clonotype was detected only a few times. Its specificity is not known. From the PCR reads, TCRdb called clonotypes with MiXCR, one entry per CDR3 protein. The sample lists about 97,000 distinct CDR3 sequences, about 24% occurring once. Construction of naive CD8 libraries employed roughly 19,000 to 1,100,000 sorted cells together with 10%, 30% or 50% RNA. The chain has TRBV7-9 and TRBJ2-5; 9 nucleotides match TRBD2. The TCR comes from a human donor in good health. Some libraries in this study had Jurkat cell RNA spiked in. The specimen sequenced was naive CD8+ T cells from blood, with Jurkat cell RNA spiked in. Documented subset: FACS-sorted CD8+CD4-CCR7+CD45RA+ naive T cells. The CDR3 DNA reads TGTGCCAGCAGCTTATACGGCGGGAGGGTCGGGACCCAGTACTTC. As protein: CASSLYGGRVGTQYF.